The clone carrying this T cell receptor (beta chain) was observed a few times. Antigen unknown. Unique molecular identifiers were added to individual cDNA molecules. TCRdb analysed the 5' RACE reads with MiXCR anew, one entry per CDR3 protein. The table includes 65,000 to 85,000 distinct CDR3 sequences, about a tenth detected once. This entry belongs to a study of early T cells in non-severe SARS-CoV-2 infection. Study summary: The chains were unpaired, and the sequenced material was bulk RNA from unsorted whole blood. General study findings and limits: Comparison of clonotypes with VDJdb favored anti-spike CD8 responses while missing private and CD4 specificities.

This CDR3 spans 16 amino acids. Trimming cost V 2 bases and J 2 bases, with 14 bases left between them. CDR1 is MDHEN and CDR2 is SYDVKM in the germline V gene. The rearrangement uses TRBV28 and TRBJ2-3, with D possibly matching TRBD2 (5 bases). The receptor's source is an adult who was a healthcare worker with PCR-confirmed SARS-CoV-2 infection or an uninfected control (not recorded which). The source material was whole blood, sampled at baseline. The chain's CDR3 is CASSLHPGFYTDTQYF. The CDR3 DNA sequence: TGTGCCAGCAGTTTACATCCGGGATTCTACACAGATACGCAGTATTTT.